In this sample, the clone carrying this T cell receptor (beta chain) turned up a few times. Every isolated RNA sample was fully reverse transcribed, so sequencing captured expressed TCRB transcripts. The method was immunoSEQ multiplex PCR; TCRdb's version includes in-frame clones alone and lacks a portion of them. This table has roughly 370,000 clones, approximately 15% appearing once. CDR3 length equals 16 residues. Germline V gene sequence: CDR1 LGHNA, CDR2 YSLEER. The V and J ends lost 3 bases and 0 bases, in that order; junction bases with no gene match: 6. The record originates from a study of beta chain features in type 1 diabetes.

This TCR was recovered from a young man in good health. The gene calls are TRBV4-3 and TRBJ2-3; 7 bases align to TRBD2. Source material: naive CD4+ T cells from blood. CDR3 sequence (DNA): TGCGCCAGCAGCCAGTTCGTTAGCGGGAGCACAGATACGCAGTATTTT. Its protein is CASSQFVSGSTDTQYF.